This T cell receptor beta chain was observed in a study of T cell responses to AZD1222 COVID-19 vaccine. This CDR3 comprises 13 residues. From germline, CDR1 is GTSNPN and CDR2 SVGIG (reference sequence). The germline V and J ends were trimmed by 0 bases and 3 bases, with 8 bases remaining between them. Assay used: immunoSEQ multiplex PCR; TCRdb lists only in-frame clones, some missing. This table holds about 88,000 clones, 90% found once. Second-dose intervals near 4 or 12 weeks were combined. Notes on this clone: What it binds is unknown. Other DNA sequences in this specimen translate into the identical CDR3.

Study results and caveats: Spike-specific TCR depth and breadth grew after two AZD1222 doses. Spike regions recognized by vaccine-associated CD4 TCRs spanned the protein, led by 160-218 and 743-854.

Sequencing was performed on peripheral blood, taken 28 days after the second AZD1222 dose. This TCR derives from an adult who received the AZD1222 COVID-19 vaccine. This chain connects TRBV30 to TRBJ1-1, with a weak D call TRBD1 (5 bases). The CDR3, as DNA: TGTGCCTGGAGTGTTAAAGGGGACACTGAAGCTTTCTTT. Amino acid sequence: CAWSVKGDTEAFF.